This TCR beta chain was documented in a study of cytomegalovirus exposure and HLA in healthy donors (dated by TCRdb to 2016 to 2017). Background for the entire study: An earlier analysis of approximately 640 of the donors reported 250 to 300 Gb of sequence data and roughly 100 million unique TCR beta sequences from around 200 million T cells. Approximately 310 gigabases of sequencing data and approximately 91 million unique TCR sequences made up an early release that covered approximately 650 HLA-typed donors. Roughly 5 DR-DQ haplotypes were handled as single units for association and clustering because linkage in the cohort was strong. Donor age, sex, ethnicity and CMV serostatus were compiled together with the repertoire data. High-throughput TCR immunosequencing, statistical association of individual TCRs with disease status, and machine learning were combined to predict cytomegalovirus infection status. In an earlier analysis of 587 of the donors, high-throughput TCR beta sequencing was used to judge whether each TCR beta V gene segment behaved as functional or pseudogenic. The study aimed to test whether signatures of past pathogen exposure could be identified by cataloging public T cell receptors. All discovery cohort repertoires had been generated on a single sequencing platform. On average, about 240,000 unique TCR beta nucleotide sequences were sequenced per donor among a few hundred genotyped donors of the cohort, with about 19% of those sequences being non-productive. The T cell repertoires of around 670 subjects were profiled by immunosequencing and related to cytomegalovirus serostatus. The number of typed donors differed by locus: about 620-640 for A, B, C, DRB1 and DQB1; 500 to 550 for DQA1; about 600 for DPA1; and some 430 for DPB1. HLA typing included class I and class II loci at four-digit resolution. To study patterns of TCR occurrence, a later analysis re-analyzed previously published TCR beta repertoires from under 750 donors and added high-resolution HLA genotyping. A later genetic analysis used genome-wide SNP genotypes for about 65% of the roughly 670 donors, treating that subset as a discovery cohort. Along with the roughly 700-subject first cohort, a separate validation cohort of around 120 different subjects was used. Of the approximately 400 genotyped donors, 81% fell in the genetic ancestry cluster associated with self-reported Caucasian donors. In the later analysis, no new phenotypic data were used to find candidate immune exposures; instead, reliance was placed on TCR beta sequences and their occurrence across donors. The research as a whole found: For the cohort, immune exposure information was limited to CMV serostatus. In a later analysis, TCR association rates were found to vary across HLA loci, with the most associated TCRs seen for DRB1 alleles and the fewest for HLA-C alleles. Because the 87-base-pair reads could not distinguish some IMGT-functional V segments, including TRBV6-2 and TRBV6-3, those segments were excluded. According to a later genetic analysis, donors in an Asian-associated ancestry cluster had fewer N-insertions in productive TCRs than the approximately 700-donor mean. A further reported finding was that TCR beta sequences accurately predicted the HLA-A and HLA-B alleles for most subjects in the first cohort. Assigning TCR associations to individual alleles was difficult when HLA alleles, especially DR and DQ, strongly co-occurred. Sequencing depth was assumed to be roughly uniform across donors in the presence/absence analyses, though that assumption may not hold. The authors suggested that the approach could potentially be generalized to other disease states and immunological phenotypes. The study gave a list of 150 to 200 TCR beta chains associated with cytomegalovirus. Cytomegalovirus status was reported to be diagnosed by the classifier with high specificity and sensitivity in both the original and validation cohorts. Because HLA typing was missing for some donors at each locus, association tests included only the typed subset. In this cohort, only TCR beta chains were sequenced, and detectable features were limited by the absence of alpha or paired-chain data. V-gene and J-gene trimming of TCR beta chains was associated with a missense DCLRE1C variant in a later genetic analysis, and the association was replicated in an independent cohort. A group of highly shared sequence variants was considered likely to be a technical artifact of the sequencing pipeline. In vitro tests confirmed that a few of the cytomegalovirus-associated TCR beta chains recognize cytomegalovirus antigens. A later analysis found that HLA-associated TCR beta chains were more clonally expanded and had lower generation probabilities than equally common non-associated chains. Around 16 rarely observed V segments, including chromosome 9 orphons, were excluded from the earlier analysis of several hundred of the donors because counts were too low. A later analysis found that most CMV-associated TCR beta chains appeared HLA-restricted, with HLA associations seemingly driven largely by CMV exposure. Correlated functional status among segregating V segments might be attributable to linkage disequilibrium, but an unknown experimental factor could not be ruled out. A later analysis reported that several top co-occurrence clusters appeared linked to parvovirus B19, influenza, CMV and Epstein-Barr virus. Broadly in line with IMGT annotations, most TCR beta V segments showed up in productive rearrangements about 90% or about 30% of the time in an earlier analysis of several hundred of the donors. While some public TCRs were present in many individuals, most TCR sequences turned up only very rarely across donors. In a later analysis, around 17,000 TCR beta sequences were associated with specific HLA alleles at a false discovery rate of 0.05.

In total, approximately 700 healthy bone marrow donors made up the cohort. Cohort members were all nominally healthy when sampled, although unrecorded immune exposures were likely present. The donor was CMV seronegative and was included in the group of approximately 350 seronegative cohort members. Every donor gave a peripheral blood sample, and the peripheral blood mononuclear cells from that sample were used for TCR beta sequencing. Genomic DNA extraction from the blood cell samples was performed with the Qiagen DNeasy Blood Extraction Kit. Details on this clone: Its antigen is not yet known. There are no base qualities to consult, and no much larger clone falls within one base.

Including the terminal cysteine and phenylalanine, the CDR3 comprises 18 residues. CDR3 DNA only is kept here, 54 bases in frame from base 1. Unmatched junction bases come to 18, with V trimmed by 6 bases and J by 6 bases. The germline V gene (reference sequence) provides CDR1 MNHEY and CDR2 SMNVEV. Library method: the immunoSEQ multiplex PCR assay. For the multiplex PCR, a mixture combining 60 forward primers for TCR Vbeta segments and 13 reverse primers for TCR Jbeta segments was used. The CDR3 region of rearranged TCR beta genes was amplified from genomic DNA by a multiplex PCR assay. On the Illumina HiSeq System, the amplified TCR beta libraries were sequenced as 87-base-pair reads. In the paper's pipeline: A later analysis tallied approximately 87 million unique TCR beta chains across the 666 repertoires, and around 9.9 million of those chains were shared by two or more donors. Raw reads were error-corrected and collapsed into unique sequences by a nearest-neighbor algorithm in which closely related sequences were merged to remove PCR and sequencing errors. To assign V, D and J gene segments, CDR3 sequences were aligned to IMGT reference sequences. For a sequence to be retained, at least a six-nucleotide match to both a V gene segment and a J gene segment was required. Rearrangements were called productive when the CDR3 lacked stop codons and stayed in frame with V and J; all others were non-productive. Following IMGT convention, CDR3 was defined as the stretch from the second conserved V-encoded cysteine to the conserved J-encoded phenylalanine. The earlier analysis of about 590 of the donors excluded sequences that lacked an unambiguous match to a single V gene segment. In an earlier analysis of 450 to 750 of the donors, a V segment was called functional when productive rearrangements were above 56.7%, and segregating when the standard deviation between donors exceeded 5%. A statistical classification framework was developed to diagnose cytomegalovirus status using the catalog of TCR beta chain sequences. V and J gene assignment, in a later analysis, came from comparing TCR nucleotide sequences with IMGT/GENE-DB human TR gene sequences. The TCRdist pipeline was used in a later analysis to assign CDR3 sequences and most-parsimonious VDJ recombination scenarios. In a later analysis, every TCR beta chain was defined by the combination of its CDR3 amino acid sequence and its V-gene family, and reads without a unique V-gene family were dropped. In a later analysis, several hundred highly shared, low-generation-probability nucleotide sequences were removed to address suspected cross-contamination and a sequencing artifact. For each public chain, a later analysis derived a clonal expansion index from normalized ranks of inferred template counts within each repertoire. Generation probabilities in a later analysis came from a VDJ recombination model fitted to out-of-frame rearrangements, and those results were checked against IGoR. In a later analysis, TCR-TCR, TCR-HLA and TCR-CMV co-occurrence was scored with hypergeometric tests, and a repertoire-size bias correction was applied to TCR pairs. To estimate false discovery rates, a later analysis permuted the HLA or CMV assignments 20 times. In a later analysis, co-occurring TCRs were grouped using DBSCAN, with TCRdist sequence similarity added in when clustering inside HLA-allele-positive subsets. Repertoires with fewer than 30,000 or more than 120,000 public chains, plus five repertoires with anomalous nucleotide sharing, were excluded from co-occurrence clustering. In its TCRdb copy, this immuneACCESS table keeps in-frame sequences only and misses some clones. Where compared with another copy, unresolved V genes explain less than half of these, and the others have no known cause. V and J calls and clone size are given by that table; D and trimming were obtained from the DNA. Counted in this sample were about 110,000 clones; just under 80% of them appeared once. The ten largest account for approximately 1.2% of the sample.

Sequenced input: PBMCs. The V and J genes are TRBV27 and TRBJ2-2; 8 junctional bases match TRBD2. The source of this sequence is a man aged 30 to 39 in good health and CMV-seronegative. The DNA is TGTGCCAGCAGCGGGGGGGCAGGGATGACCCAGGGGTCCGGGGAGCTGTTTTTT. This is translated as CASSGGAGMTQGSGELFF.